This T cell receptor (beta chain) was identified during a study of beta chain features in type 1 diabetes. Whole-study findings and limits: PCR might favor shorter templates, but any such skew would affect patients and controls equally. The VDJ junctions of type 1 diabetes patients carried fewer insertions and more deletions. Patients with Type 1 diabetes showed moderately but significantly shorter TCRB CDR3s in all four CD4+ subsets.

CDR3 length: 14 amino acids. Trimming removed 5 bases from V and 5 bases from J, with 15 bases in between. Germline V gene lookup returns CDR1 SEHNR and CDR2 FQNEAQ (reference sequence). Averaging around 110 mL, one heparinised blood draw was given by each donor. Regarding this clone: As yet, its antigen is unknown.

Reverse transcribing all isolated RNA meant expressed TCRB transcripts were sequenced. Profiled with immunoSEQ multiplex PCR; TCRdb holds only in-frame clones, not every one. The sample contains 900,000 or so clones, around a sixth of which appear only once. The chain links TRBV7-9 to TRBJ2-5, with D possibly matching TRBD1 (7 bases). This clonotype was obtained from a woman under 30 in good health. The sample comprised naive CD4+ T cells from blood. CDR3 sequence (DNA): TGTGCCAGCAGCCACAGACAGGGAGGCGAGACCCAGTACTTC. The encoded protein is CASSHRQGGETQYF.